The sequence of this T cell receptor (beta chain) was determined in a study of cytomegalovirus exposure and HLA in healthy donors. About the research overall: Later analysis reported that the 120 validation repertoires shared the platform of the roughly 670 first-cohort repertoires.

General study results and limits: It was found in a later analysis that first-cohort TCR clusters tended to co-occur in the 100 to 150 validation repertoires.

The validation cohort, a group of some 120 subjects, included the donors and was separate from the roughly 620-subject first cohort. Trimming took off 5 bases at V and 0 bases at J, with 11 bases between the two ends. Germline V gene data show CDR1 as SEHNR and CDR2 as FQNEAQ (reference sequence). The CDR3 sequence is 14 residues long. Profiling relied on immunoSEQ multiplex PCR, and the TCRdb table lists in-frame clones only, not all of them. The sample holds 250,000 or so clones, about 87% seen once. There are a few counts of this clone. Antigen unknown. The chain couples TRBV7-9 to TRBJ2-7, with D maybe TRBD1 (5 bases). The clonotype was recovered from a man younger than 35 in good health and CMV-seronegative. Sequencing input: PBMCs. The CDR3 reads CASSRQSHSYEQYF. DNA for the CDR3: TGTGCCAGCAGCCGACAGTCCCACTCCTACGAGCAGTACTTC.